What follows are 28 T cell receptor beta chains derived from one specimen sequenced in a study of CD8+ T cells in alopecia areata. Treatment defined: oral pan-JAK inhibitor, 5-10 mg twice daily. In each case, RNA was isolated and then reverse transcribed into cDNA as the sequencing template. TCRdb keeps only in-frame clones here, not all; method: immunoSEQ multiplex PCR. The sample includes 95,000 to 120,000 clones, roughly 50% of them seen just once. Material: CD4+ T cells sorted from blood, obtained at week 24, from a patient treated with tofacitinib. The receptors originated from a human donor with alopecia areata.

This rearrangement joins TRBV6-5 to TRBJ2-5; 9 bases fit TRBD2. J gave up 6 bases and V 8 bases, and 4 bases lay outside the gene matches. The germline V gene has CDR1 MNHEY and CDR2 SVGAGI. The CDR3 is 12 amino acids. CDR3 residues: CASSSGAKTQYF. CDR3 DNA sequence: TGTGCCAGCTCTAGCGGGGCGAAGACCCAGTACTTC.

This clone was observed a few times. The chain links TRBV2 to TRBJ2-7; D remains ambiguous. There are 13 residues in the CDR3. Germline values: CDR1 SNHLY, CDR2 FYNNEI. Deletions cut 1 base from V and 3 bases from J, with 7 bases between. The CDR3 loop is CASSEGKGYEQYF. The CDR3 nucleotides are TGTGCCAGCAGTGAAGGGAAGGGCTACGAGCAGTACTTC.

This chain links TRBV11-1 with TRBJ2-3; D unresolved. V was shortened by 4 bases and J by 0 bases, with 2 bases between the two germline ends. Germline V gene lookup returns CDR1 SGHAT and CDR2 FQDESV (reference sequence). The CDR3 runs 12 residues. The CDR3 DNA reads TGTGCCAGCAGCTCTAGCACAGATACGCAGTATTTT. This encodes CASSSSTDTQYF.

This clone was seen a few times. The chain joins TRBV6-1 to TRBJ2-1; possibly TRBD2 for D (5 bases). This CDR3 is built from 13 residues. Germline V gene lookup returns CDR1 MNHNS and CDR2 SASEGT. Trimming shortened V by 4 bases and J by 6 bases, and 10 bases separated the two germline ends. The chain's CDR3 is CASSGPTSNEQFF. The CDR3 DNA is TGTGCCAGCAGTGGGCCCACTAGCAATGAGCAGTTCTTC.

Only a few counts were recorded for this clone. This chain links TRBV2 with TRBJ2-5; D might be TRBD2 (5 bases). CDR1 and CDR2 (germline): SNHLY, FYNNEI. Trimming cost V 6 bases and J 5 bases, with 7 bases left between them. The CDR3 totals 11 residues. The CDR3 bases are TGTGCCAGCAGGGACTGGGAGACCCAGTACTTC. The encoded protein is CASRDWETQYF.

V and J are TRBV19 and TRBJ1-6; D uncertain. V gave up 4 bases and J gave up 9 bases, with 7 bases separating them. CDR3 length: 12 residues. CDR1 LNHDA and CDR2 SQIVND come from the germline V gene (reference sequence). The CDR3 sequence is CASSTSGSPLHF. The CDR3 region has the DNA TGTGCCAGTAGTACGTCTGGTTCACCCCTCCACTTT. Using reference TRBV19 and TRBJ1-6 for the parts outside the CDR3, the full variable domain is DGGITQSPKYLFRKEGQNVTLSCEQNLNHDAMYWYRQDPGQGLRLIYYSQIVNDFQKGDIAEGYSVSREKKESFPLTVTSAQKNPTAFYLCASSTSGSPLHFGNGTRLTVT.

The chain joins TRBV10-2 to TRBJ2-7; TRBD2 aligns across 9 bases. The CDR3 is 15 residues long. Germline V CDR1 and CDR2: WSHSY, SAAADI. V shed 6 bases and J 7 bases; nucleotides not matched to a gene: 13. The DNA for the CDR3 is TGCGCCAGCAGACTACGGACTAGCGCGGGGCGGGAGCAGTACTTC. The encoded protein is CASRLRTSAGREQYF.

This chain joins TRBV7-6 and TRBJ2-5; 8 bases are shared with TRBD2. Unmatched junction bases numbered 7, after V lost 6 bases and J lost 4 bases. The CDR3 is made up of 14 amino acids. The V gene's germline CDR1 is SGHVS and CDR2 FNYEAQ. For the CDR3, the DNA is TGTGCCAGCAGACCCGGACTAGCACTAGAGACCCAGTACTTC. Translation gives CASRPGLALETQYF. The whole variable domain, filled in from reference TRBV7-6 and TRBJ2-5, reads GAGVSQSPRYKVTKRGQDVALRCDPISGHVSLYWYRQALGQGPEFLTYFNYEAQQDKSGLPNDRFSAERPEGSISTLTIQRTEQRDSAMYRCASRPGLALETQYFGPGTRLLVL.

This sequence joins TRBV28 and TRBJ1-2, with 8 positions matching TRBD1. The CDR3 totals 13 residues. With 4 bases clipped from V and 4 bases from J, the junction kept 2 bases outside the gene matches. Germline CDR1 is MDHEN and CDR2 is SYDVKM. In DNA form, the CDR3 reads TGTGCCAGCAGTTCGGGACAGGCCTATGGCTACACCTTC. Translating it yields CASSSGQAYGYTF.

The chain carries TRBV2 and TRBJ2-2; 8 positions match TRBD1. J lost 5 bases, V lost 3 bases, and 5 bases had no gene match. This CDR3 spans 15 amino acids. CDR1 is SNHLY, CDR2 FYNNEI, per germline. This CDR3 is CASSDQGAGTGELFF. The CDR3 DNA follows: TGTGCCAGCAGTGATCAGGGGGCCGGTACCGGGGAGCTGTTTTTT.

The chain carries TRBV30 and TRBJ2-7, with 11 bases fitting TRBD2. J was trimmed by 3 bases and V by 8 bases; bases with no gene match: 6. CDR1 and CDR2 (germline): GTSNPN, SVGIG (reference sequence). The CDR3 contains 13 residues. In DNA form, the CDR3 reads TGTGCCGGAGAACTAGCGGGGGACTACGAGCAGTACTTC. Translating gives CAGELAGDYEQYF.

There are a few counts of this clone. The chain links TRBV2 to TRBJ2-6, with D tentatively TRBD2 (6 bases). Germline-derived CDR1 and CDR2 are SNHLY and FYNNEI. V was pared by 4 bases and J by 1 base, with 14 bases between. This CDR3 contains 17 residues. Here the CDR3 DNA reads TGTGCCAGCAGTGTTTGGGGAGGAGGGTCTGGGGCCAACGTCCTGACTTTC. This sequence encodes CASSVWGGGSGANVLTF. The variable domain in full, completed from reference TRBV2 and TRBJ2-6, reads EPEVTQTPSHQVTQMGQEVILRCVPISNHLYFYWYRQILGQKVEFLVSFYNNEISEKSEIFDDQFSVERPDGSNFTLKIRSTKLEDSAMYFCASSVWGGGSGANVLTFGAGSRLTVL.

The chain joins TRBV27 to TRBJ1-4, with 8 bases matching TRBD1. V trimming: 8 bases; J trimming: 8 bases; junction bases outside the gene matches: 13. Per germline, CDR1 MNHEY and CDR2 SMNVEV (reference sequence). The CDR3 loop spans 15 amino acids. The CDR3 sequence: CASGRQGSRNEKLFF. CDR3 DNA sequence: TGTGCCAGCGGCCGACAGGGGAGCAGGAACGAAAAACTGTTTTTT.

The chain uses TRBV2 and TRBJ1-2; the match to TRBD1 covers 7 bases. Looked up from germline, CDR1 is SNHLY and CDR2 is FYNNEI. Trimming cost V 6 bases and J 2 bases; bases outside gene matches: 9. The CDR3 consists of 15 residues. The DNA of the CDR3 is TGTGCCAGCAGGAAACCGGGACAGATGAACTATGGCTACACCTTC. Translation: CASRKPGQMNYGYTF. The full variable domain, its missing parts supplied by reference TRBV2 and TRBJ1-2, is EPEVTQTPSHQVTQMGQEVILRCVPISNHLYFYWYRQILGQKVEFLVSFYNNEISEKSEIFDDQFSVERPDGSNFTLKIRSTKLEDSAMYFCASRKPGQMNYGYTFGSGTRLTVV.

The V call is TRBV7-8, the J call TRBJ2-5, with D perhaps matching TRBD1 (6 bases). The CDR3 contains 13 residues. Germline loops: CDR1 SGHVS, CDR2 FQNEAQ. Trimming left V 5 bases short and J 2 bases short, with 9 bases between. The DNA of the CDR3 is TGTGCCAGCAGCCCGGACAGACAAGAGACCCAGTACTTC. It specifies CASSPDRQETQYF.

The V gene is TRBV30, the J gene TRBJ1-2; D call uncertain. CDR1 GTSNPN and CDR2 SVGIG come from the germline V gene (reference sequence). Trimming shortened V by 3 bases and J by 8 bases, and 13 bases separated the two germline ends. CDR3 length: 12 amino acids. CDR3 loop: CAWRNMVWGYTF. The CDR3 nucleotides read TGTGCCTGGAGAAATATGGTCTGGGGCTACACCTTC.

This clone turned up a few times. The chain recombines TRBV2 with TRBJ1-6; 9 bases map to TRBD1. CDR1 and CDR2 (germline): SNHLY, FYNNEI. This CDR3 has 13 amino acids. Trimming removed 8 bases from V and 9 bases from J; junction bases left unmatched: 5. The CDR3 spells CASGRQGGSPLHF. CDR3 nucleotides: TGTGCCAGCGGGAGACAGGGGGGTTCACCCCTCCACTTT.

The chain is built from TRBV29-1 and TRBJ2-6, with D possibly being TRBD1 (5 bases). This CDR3 has 16 residues. Per the germline V gene, CDR1 is SQVTM and CDR2 is ANQGSEA. V was clipped by 7 bases and J by 0 bases, with 16 bases between them. The CDR3 region is CSAWGASPSGANVLTF. The CDR3, as DNA: TGCAGCGCTTGGGGCGCCAGTCCCTCTGGGGCCAACGTCCTGACTTTC.

The V gene is TRBV20-1, the J gene TRBJ2-5; D uncertain. The CDR3 consists of 11 residues. V dropped 3 bases and J dropped 5 bases, with 7 bases sitting between them. Germline assignment: CDR1 DFQATT and CDR2 SNEGSKA (reference sequence). The CDR3 nucleotides are TGCAGTGCTAGTGCCGGCGAGACCCAGTACTTC. Its translation is CSASAGETQYF.

The genes are TRBV10-3 and TRBJ1-6; TRBD1 might be the D (5 bases). This CDR3 region has 13 residues. CDR1 is ENHRY, CDR2 SYGVKD, per germline. With 11 bases removed from V and 5 bases from J, the gap between germline ends came to 13 bases. The CDR3 region is CAAKGSDNSPLHF. The CDR3 nucleotides read TGTGCCGCCAAGGGGAGCGATAATTCACCCCTCCACTTT.

The gene calls are TRBV27 and TRBJ2-5, with D possibly TRBD1 on 6 matching bases. V gave up 3 bases and J gave up 4 bases, with 12 bases separating them. Germline V gives CDR1 MNHEY, CDR2 SMNVEV (reference sequence). This CDR3 is 14 amino acids long. CDR3 DNA sequence: TGTGCCAGCAGTTTTGGGGGCGCCTCAGAGACCCAGTACTTC. Its translation: CASSFGGASETQYF.

This clone was observed a handful of times. The chain combines TRBV7-9 with TRBJ2-5, with 12 bases aligning to TRBD2. V dropped 2 bases and J dropped 4; count of bases not matched to a gene: 2. The germline V gene has CDR1 SEHNR and CDR2 FQNEAQ (reference sequence). This CDR3 is 15 amino acids long. CDR3 amino acids: CASSLLAGGRETQYF. CDR3 in DNA: TGTGCCAGCAGCTTACTAGCGGGGGGGCGAGAGACCCAGTACTTC.

V is TRBV29-1 and J is TRBJ2-2; D gene uncertain. This CDR3 has 12 amino acids. Trimming left V 8 bases short and J 5 bases short, with 12 bases between. The germline CDR1 and CDR2 sequences are SQVTM and ANQGSEA. The CDR3 protein is CSTSLGTGELFF. The CDR3 region has the DNA TGCAGCACCTCCCTGGGGACCGGGGAGCTGTTTTTT.

The chain is built from TRBV29-1 and TRBJ2-5, with TRBD1 matching 8 bases. Germline CDR1 reads SQVTM; CDR2 reads ANQGSEA. J lost 5 bases, V lost 6 bases, and 5 bases had no gene match. The CDR3 length is 12 residues. CDR3 coding DNA: TGCAGCGTCGACAGGGGTGCGGAGACCCAGTACTTC. Amino acids: CSVDRGAETQYF.

In its sample, this clone was seen a few times. The rearrangement joins TRBV9 to TRBJ1-6; no definite D call. The CDR3 sequence is 14 residues long. Germline CDR1 and CDR2: SGDLS and YYNGEE. V gave up 0 bases and J gave up 7 bases, with 8 bases separating them. CDR3 loop: CASSVGWANSPLHF. DNA for the CDR3: TGTGCCAGCAGCGTAGGCTGGGCGAATTCACCCCTCCACTTT.

This clone came up a few times. V usage is TRBV30 and J usage is TRBJ1-3; D not resolved. Trimming left V 1 base short and J 0 bases short, with 4 bases between. Germline V lookup: CDR1 GTSNPN, CDR2 SVGIG (reference sequence). The CDR3 loop spans 13 amino acids. For the CDR3, the DNA is TGTGCCTGGAGTGAGTTCTCTGGAAACACCATATATTTT. Amino acids: CAWSEFSGNTIYF.

This clone is medium-sized (0.01 to 0.1%) by share. J is TRBJ2-7 and V is TRBV7-2, with 9 bases aligning to TRBD2. V lost 3 bases and J lost 6; bases outside the gene matches: 9. Germline CDR1 is SGHTA and CDR2 is FQGNSA. This CDR3 comprises 15 residues. CDR3 sequence: CASSFIGGGAAEQYF. The CDR3 DNA reads TGTGCCAGCAGCTTTATAGGCGGGGGGGCCGCCGAGCAGTACTTC.

The sample holds a few counts of this clone. V and J are TRBV4-3 and TRBJ1-6, with D possibly TRBD1 on 5 matching bases. The ends were cut back, 8 bases at V and 3 bases at J, with 14 bases in the middle. Per the germline V gene, CDR1 is LGHNA and CDR2 is YSLEER. The CDR3 runs 15 residues. The CDR3 loop is CASREADNYNSPLHF. CDR3 sequence (DNA): TGCGCCAGCCGGGAGGCGGACAACTATAATTCACCCCTCCACTTT.